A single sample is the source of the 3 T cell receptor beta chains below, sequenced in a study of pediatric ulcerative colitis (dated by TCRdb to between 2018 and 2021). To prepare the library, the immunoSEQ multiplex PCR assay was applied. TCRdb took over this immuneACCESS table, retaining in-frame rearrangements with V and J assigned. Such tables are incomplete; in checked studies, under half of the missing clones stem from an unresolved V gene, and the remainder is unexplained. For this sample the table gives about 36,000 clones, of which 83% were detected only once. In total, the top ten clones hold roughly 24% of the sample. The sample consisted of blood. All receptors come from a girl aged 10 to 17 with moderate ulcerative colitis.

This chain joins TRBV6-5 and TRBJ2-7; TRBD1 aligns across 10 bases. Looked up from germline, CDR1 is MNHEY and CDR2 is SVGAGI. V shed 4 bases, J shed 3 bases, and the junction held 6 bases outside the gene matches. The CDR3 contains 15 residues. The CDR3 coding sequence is TGTGCCAGCAGTTCCCCGGACAGGGGGTTCTACGAGCAGTACTTC. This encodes CASSSPDRGFYEQYF.

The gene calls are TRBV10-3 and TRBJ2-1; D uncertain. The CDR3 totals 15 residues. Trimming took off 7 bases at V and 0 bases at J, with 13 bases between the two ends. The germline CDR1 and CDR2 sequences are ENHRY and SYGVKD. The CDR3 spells CAITSDKSSYNEQFF. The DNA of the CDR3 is TGTGCCATCACTTCCGACAAGAGCTCCTACAATGAGCAGTTCTTC.

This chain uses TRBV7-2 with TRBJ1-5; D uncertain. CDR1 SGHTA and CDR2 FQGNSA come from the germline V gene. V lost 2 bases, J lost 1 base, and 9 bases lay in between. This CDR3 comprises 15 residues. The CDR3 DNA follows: TGTGCCAGCAGCTTAATGGGTGGGAGCAATCAGCCCCAGCATTTT. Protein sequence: CASSLMGGSNQPQHF.